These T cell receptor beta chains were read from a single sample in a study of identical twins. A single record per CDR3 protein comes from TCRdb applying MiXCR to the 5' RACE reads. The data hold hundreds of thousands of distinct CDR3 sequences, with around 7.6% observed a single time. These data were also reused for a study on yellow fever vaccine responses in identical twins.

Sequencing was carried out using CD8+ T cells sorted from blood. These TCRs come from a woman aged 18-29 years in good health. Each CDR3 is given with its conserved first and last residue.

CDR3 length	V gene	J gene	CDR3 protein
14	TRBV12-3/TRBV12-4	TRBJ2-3	CASSFQGGTDTQYF
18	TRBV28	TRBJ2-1	CASSNPPPVAGEYNEQFF
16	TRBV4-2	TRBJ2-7	CASSQGGRETSYEQYF
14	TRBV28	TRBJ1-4	CASSSMQGNEKLFF
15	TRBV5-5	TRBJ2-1	CASSPAGGRLDEQFF
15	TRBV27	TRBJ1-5	CASSLGQGANQPQHF
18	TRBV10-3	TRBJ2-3	CAISATGREGPRTDTQYF
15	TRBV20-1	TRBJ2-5	CSARKRDYTQETQYF
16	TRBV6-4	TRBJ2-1	CASSDSLTSVYNEQFF
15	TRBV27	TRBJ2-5	CASGGLAGGPGTQYF
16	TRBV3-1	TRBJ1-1	CASSQAGQGSYTEAFF
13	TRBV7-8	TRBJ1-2	CASSLGAAYGYTF
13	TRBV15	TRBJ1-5	CATSGQGRQPQHF
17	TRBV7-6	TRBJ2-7	CASSLAPSGSGGGEQYF
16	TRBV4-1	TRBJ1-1	CASSQGFIQTNTEAFF